The clone carrying this T cell receptor beta chain was seen repeatedly, ten times or more. Its cognate antigen is unknown. The sample comes from a study of spatial heterogeneity in lung cancer. About the study: Sequenced were any available follow-up PBMC samples, which had been obtained a median of approximately two years after resection.

TCR cDNA molecules each had a unique molecular identifier. TCRdb fed the 5' RACE reads into MiXCR, producing one record per CDR3 protein. This sample has 50,000 or so distinct CDR3 sequences; about an eighth occur once, and the top ten carry roughly a third. Time point here: blood at routine non-recurrence follow-up after resection. Whole RNA, which was extracted from tumor, nontumor lung tissue or frozen PBMC, was sequenced without any cell sorting. Findings of the study overall: Ubiquitous expanded tumor TCRs surfaced in blood more at resection than they did at follow-up.

The ends lost 5 bases at V and 5 bases at J; junction bases unmatched: 4. This CDR3 comprises 15 residues. Germline values: CDR1 SNHLY, CDR2 FYNNEI. The sequence was obtained from a male donor with early-stage non-small cell lung cancer. J is TRBJ2-1 and V is TRBV2; 12 nucleotides align to TRBD2. The input for sequencing was PBMCs, taken at follow-up. DNA for the CDR3: TGTGCCAGCAGTCTAGCGGGAGGGCCGGACAATGAGCAGTTCTTC. Amino acids: CASSLAGGPDNEQFF.